This paragraph reports one T cell receptor (beta chain). Its antigen is not known. CDR3 length equals 14 residues. J gave up 5 bases and V 5 bases, and 8 bases lay outside the gene matches. Germline V gene data show CDR1 as MNHNS and CDR2 as SASEGT. The record originates from a study of cytomegalovirus exposure and HLA in healthy donors. Study-wide results and caveats: It was 150 to 200 TCR beta chains that were listed as cytomegalovirus-associated. Reportedly, a later analysis found an Asian-associated ancestry cluster had fewer N-insertions than the approximately 600-donor mean.

Amplification used 60 Vbeta primers and 13 Jbeta primers. Profiling relied on immunoSEQ multiplex PCR, and the TCRdb table lists in-frame clones only, not all of them. The table shows 170,000 or so clones, with 80% occurring only once. The chain carries TRBV6-1 and TRBJ2-5, with 7 bases identical to TRBD2. Sequenced material: PBMCs. The source is a boy aged 5-17 years in good health and CMV-seronegative. The CDR3 DNA follows: TGTGCCAGCAGTCCCGAGCGGGACTTGGAGACCCAGTACTTC. This translates into CASSPERDLETQYF.